This T cell receptor beta chain was recorded in a study of cytomegalovirus exposure and HLA in healthy donors. As for the study in general: An early data release held around 80 million unique TCRs from HLA-typed donors. Study-level points and caveats: Most TCR beta V segments were productive about 87% or about 30% of the time in an earlier analysis. Further analysis was carried out later, and it showed several of the most significant clusters appearing linked to common viral pathogens.

The CDR3 contains 16 residues. The V end lost 0 bases, the J end lost 4 bases, and 16 bases lay between the germline ends. Per the germline V gene, CDR1 is SGHNT and CDR2 is YYREEE (reference sequence). With regard to this clone: Its antigen is not known.

60 Vbeta and 13 Jbeta primers were used in PCR. TCRdb's table, derived via immunoSEQ multiplex PCR, lists solely in-frame clones and lacks some. Its listing shows around 120,000 clones. The source material was PBMCs. The chain links TRBV5-4 to TRBJ1-1; D gene uncertain. This sequence originates from a man younger than 30 in good health and CMV-seronegative. The CDR3 protein is CASSLGGPGTGTEAFF. CDR3 in DNA: TGTGCCAGCAGCTTGGGCGGTCCGGGAACGGGCACTGAAGCTTTCTTT.